This TCR beta chain originates from a study of shared T cell receptors in the human thymus. Libraries were prepared by immunoSEQ multiplex PCR; TCRdb keeps only in-frame clonotypes and omits some of them. The table lists 630,000 or so clones, approximately 89% of them singletons. The same sample was also studied in work on human thymus T cells.

The material sequenced was thymocytes. The TCR comes from a boy under two years old with a congenital heart defect.

The CDR3 reads CASSLLAGGYNEQFF. The CDR3 coding sequence is TGTGCCAGCAGCTTACTAGCGGGAGGGTACAATGAGCAGTTCTTC. The V call is TRBV5-6, the J call TRBJ2-1; 13 bases map to TRBD2. The ends lost 2 bases at V and 4 bases at J; junction bases unmatched: 0. The CDR3 loop spans 15 amino acids. The germline V gene encodes CDR1 SGHDT and CDR2 YYEEEE.